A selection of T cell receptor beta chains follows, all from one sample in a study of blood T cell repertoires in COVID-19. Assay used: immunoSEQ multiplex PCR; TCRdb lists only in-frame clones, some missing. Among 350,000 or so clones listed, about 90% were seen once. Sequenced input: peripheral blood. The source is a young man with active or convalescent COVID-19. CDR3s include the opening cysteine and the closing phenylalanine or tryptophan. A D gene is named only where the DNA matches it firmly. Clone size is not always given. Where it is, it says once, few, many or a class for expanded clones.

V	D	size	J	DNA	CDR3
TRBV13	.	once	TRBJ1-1	TGTGCCAGCAGCTTAGCGGGGAATGGGGACACTGAAGCTTTCTTT	CASSLAGNGDTEAFF
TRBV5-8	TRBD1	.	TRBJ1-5	TGTGCCAGCAGCCCCGGGACAGGGGATCAGCCCCAGCATTTT	CASSPGTGDQPQHF
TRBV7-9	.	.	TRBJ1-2	TGTGCCAGCAGCTTAGTGGTTGCCGGAGCTAACTATGGCTACACCTTC	CASSLVVAGANYGYTF
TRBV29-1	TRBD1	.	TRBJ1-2	TGCAGCGTTGATACATACAGGGGGGACTATGGCTACACCTTC	CSVDTYRGDYGYTF
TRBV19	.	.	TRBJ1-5	TGTGCCAGTAGTATAAGGAGGCCGGGTGGTCAGCCCCAGCATTTT	CASSIRRPGGQPQHF
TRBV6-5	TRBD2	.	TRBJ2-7	TGTGCCAGCAGACGACTAGCGGGAACTAACGAGCAGTACTTC	CASRRLAGTNEQYF
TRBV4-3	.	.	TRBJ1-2	TGCGCCAGCAGCCAGGGTACAGTTAACTATGGCTACACCTTC	CASSQGTVNYGYTF
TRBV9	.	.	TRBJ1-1	TGTGCCAGCTCCCAAGCCCCAAACACTGAAGCTTTCTTT	CASSQAPNTEAFF
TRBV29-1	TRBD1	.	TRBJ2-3	TGCAGCGCCCGGGACAGAAATCCCACAGATACGCAGTATTTT	CSARDRNPTDTQYF
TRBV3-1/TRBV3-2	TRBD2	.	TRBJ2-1	TGTGCCAGCAGAACCGGGACTAGCGTGCGGAATGAGCAGTTCTTC	CASRTGTSVRNEQFF
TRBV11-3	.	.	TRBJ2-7	TGTGCCAGCAGCTTTTCCACAGCTGGGTCCTACGAGCAGTACTTC	CASSFSTAGSYEQYF
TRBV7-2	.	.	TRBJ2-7	TGTGCCAGCAGCCCTTACAGGAGCTCCTACGAGCAGTACTTC	CASSPYRSSYEQYF
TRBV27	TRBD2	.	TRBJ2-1	TGTGCCAGCAGTTTTTCACCCCACGGTAGCGGGTTGAATGAGCAGTTCTTC	CASSFSPHGSGLNEQFF
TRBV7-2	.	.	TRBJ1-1	TGTGCCAGCAGCCCACGACAGATGAACACTGAAGCTTTCTTT	CASSPRQMNTEAFF
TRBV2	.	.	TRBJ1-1	TGTGCCAGCGCCGTCCAGGCGAACACTGAAGCTTTCTTT	CASAVQANTEAFF
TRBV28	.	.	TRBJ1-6	TGTGCCAGCAGTTTTTTAGGAGGGAATTCACCCCTCCACTTT	CASSFLGGNSPLHF
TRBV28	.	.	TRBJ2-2	TGTGCCAGCAAGAACAGGGTGAACACCGGGGAGCTGTTTTTT	CASKNRVNTGELFF
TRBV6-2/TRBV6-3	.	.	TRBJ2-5	TGTGCCAGCAGTTCCAGCGTAGAGACCCAGTACTTC	CASSSSVETQYF
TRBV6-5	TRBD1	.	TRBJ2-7	TGTGCCAGCAGTTATGGGACAGGGGAGTTCGAGCAGTACTTC	CASSYGTGEFEQYF
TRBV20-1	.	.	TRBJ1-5	TGCAGTGCTAGTGTATCTGACTATAGCAATCAGCCCCAGCATTTT	CSASVSDYSNQPQHF
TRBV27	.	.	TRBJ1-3	TGTGCCAGCAGTTTATCAGGCAGGGGCCCTGGAAACACCATATATTTT	CASSLSGRGPGNTIYF
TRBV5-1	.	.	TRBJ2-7	TGCGCCAGCGGCGAGGGAAACGAGCAGTACTTC	CASGEGNEQYF
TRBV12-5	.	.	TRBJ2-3	TGTGCTAGTGGTTTGCGAGCCGAAAGACGGGGACTCACAGATACGCAGTATTTT	CASGLRAERRGLTDTQYF
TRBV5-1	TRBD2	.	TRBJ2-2	TGCGCCAGCAGCACCCTAGCGGGGGGGAACACCGGGGAGCTGTTTTTT	CASSTLAGGNTGELFF
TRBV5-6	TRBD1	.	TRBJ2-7	TGTGCCAGCAGCCCGGACAGGGGGCTGTTCGAGCAGTACTTC	CASSPDRGLFEQYF
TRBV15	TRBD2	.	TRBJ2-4	TGTGCCACCAGCAGTGCTAGCGGGATCAAAAACATTCAGTACTTC	CATSSASGIKNIQYF
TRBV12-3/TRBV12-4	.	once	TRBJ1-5	TGTGCCAGCAGTTTACTCAATCAGCCCCAGCATTTT	CASSLLNQPQHF
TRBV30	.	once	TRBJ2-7	TGTGCCTGGAGTGCCACAGGGAACGAGCAGTACTTC	CAWSATGNEQYF
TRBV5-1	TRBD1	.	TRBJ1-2	TGCGCCAGCAGCTTGGGGACAGGGCTGTATGGCTACACCTTC	CASSLGTGLYGYTF
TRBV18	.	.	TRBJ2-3	TGTGCCAGCTCAGGAGGCACAGATACGCAGTATTTT	CASSGGTDTQYF
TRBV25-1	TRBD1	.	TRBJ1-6	TGTGCCAGCAACGGACAGGGGGCACAGTCACCCCTCCACTTT	CASNGQGAQSPLHF
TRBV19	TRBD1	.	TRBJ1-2	TGTGCCAGTAGTCCAGCGGGCGGGACAGGGTCGTACTTCTATGGCTACACCTTC	CASSPAGGTGSYFYGYTF
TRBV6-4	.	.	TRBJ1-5	TGTGCCAGCAGTGCCTTACAGGGTGAGCCCCAGCATTTT	CASSALQGEPQHF
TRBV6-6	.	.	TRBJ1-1	TGTGCCGGAGGTGACCCGGGCACTGAAGCTTTCTTT	CAGGDPGTEAFF
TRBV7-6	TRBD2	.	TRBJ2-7	TGTGCCAGCAGCCCCCGACTAGCGGGAGTTCTGTCCTACGAGCAGTACTTC	CASSPRLAGVLSYEQYF
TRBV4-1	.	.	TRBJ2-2	TGCGCCAGCAGCCAGGGTTGGGGACAAGCGAACACCGGGGAGCTGTTTTTT	CASSQGWGQANTGELFF
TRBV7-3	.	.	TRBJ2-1	TGTGCCAGCAGCACCAGCGGTAGCTCCTACAATGAGCAGTTCTTC	CASSTSGSSYNEQFF
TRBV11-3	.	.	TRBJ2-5	TGTGCCAGCAGCCCGAGACAGCAAGAGACCCAGTACTTC	CASSPRQQETQYF
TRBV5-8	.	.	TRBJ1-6	TGTGCCAGCAGCTTGCCCAACCTACCCAATTCACCCCTCCACTTT	CASSLPNLPNSPLHF
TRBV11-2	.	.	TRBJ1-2	TGTGCCAGCAGCTTAGCTCCCACGGGCAGGGATGGCTACACCTTC	CASSLAPTGRDGYTF
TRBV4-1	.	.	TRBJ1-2	TGCGCCAGCAGCCAAGAGTCCAGATATGGCTACACCTTC	CASSQESRYGYTF
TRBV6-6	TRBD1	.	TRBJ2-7	TGTGCCAGCAGCCTAGGTCGACAGGGGGTGTCCTACGAGCAGTACTTC	CASSLGRQGVSYEQYF
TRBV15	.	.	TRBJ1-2	TGTGCCACCAGCAGAGGACAGACGAGTTATCCCTATGGCTACACCTTC	CATSRGQTSYPYGYTF
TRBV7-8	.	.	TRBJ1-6	TGTGCCAGCAGCTTAGTCATCCAGGGGCGATATAATTCACCCCTCCACTTT	CASSLVIQGRYNSPLHF